Each of the 13 T cell receptor beta chains below was sequenced from the same sample in a study of blood T cells in healthy people across ages. A J-beta primer mix and a sample-barcoded 5' primer were used in a second PCR of roughly 7 to 12 cycles. TCRdb reanalysed the 5' RACE reads using MiXCR and keeps one entry per CDR3 protein. The sample consists of 700,000 or so distinct CDR3 sequences, about 24% of them appearing once. Sequencing input: blood. All receptors derive from a man between 65 and 85 years old in good health.

This clonotype was picked up many times. The gene calls are TRBV7-9 and TRBJ1-4; no clear D. Germline CDR1 reads SEHNR; CDR2 reads FQNEAQ (reference sequence). CDR3 length equals 15 residues. Trimming took off 5 bases at V and 8 bases at J, with 18 bases between the two ends. The CDR3 DNA is TGTGCCAGCAGCAAAGATGGGTGGAAGGTGGAAAAACTGTTTTTT. Amino acids: CASSKDGWKVEKLFF. The full variable domain, in which reference TRBV7-9 and TRBJ1-4 provide the parts outside the CDR3, is DTGVSQNPRHKITKRGQNVTFRCDPISEHNRLYWYRQTLGQGPEFLTYFQNEAQLEKSRLLSDRFSAERPKGSFSTLEIQRTEQGDSAMYLCASSKDGWKVEKLFFGSGTQLSVL.

This clonotype occurred a few times. The chain links TRBV27 to TRBJ1-5; D is unclear. Germline loops: CDR1 MNHEY, CDR2 SMNVEV (reference sequence). The CDR3 length is 14 residues. V shed 6 bases and J shed 5 bases, with 14 bases lying between them. For the CDR3, the DNA is TGTGCCAGCAGATCAGTAGTCCCTTATCAGCCCCAGCATTTT. Residues: CASRSVVPYQPQHF.

This rearrangement joins TRBV20-1 to TRBJ2-1; TRBD2 matches at 11 bases. The CDR3 has 16 residues. The V gene's germline CDR1 is DFQATT and CDR2 SNEGSKA (reference sequence). The trim removed 0 bases at V and 4 bases at J, leaving 5 bases unmatched. The CDR3 DNA sequence: TGCAGTGCTAGAGAGGTAGCGGGGGGGTTATACAATGAGCAGTTCTTC. Encoded protein: CSAREVAGGLYNEQFF.

This clonotype was counted between two and nine times. The chain couples TRBV29-1 to TRBJ2-5; 7 bases align to TRBD2. Per the germline V gene, CDR1 is SQVTM and CDR2 is ANQGSEA. This CDR3 has 15 residues. V trimming: 2 bases; J trimming: 1 base; junction bases outside the gene matches: 7. CDR3 sequence (DNA): TGCAGCGTTGAATTGGGGAGGGCCCTCCAAGAGACCCAGTACTTC. Its translation: CSVELGRALQETQYF. Full variable domain (remainder filled in from reference TRBV29-1 and TRBJ2-5): SAVISQKPSRDICQRGTSLTIQCQVDSQVTMMFWYRQQPGQSLTLIATANQGSEATYESGFVIDKFPISRPNLTFSTLTVSNMSPEDSSIYLCSVELGRALQETQYFGPGTRLLVL.

This clonotype was picked up many times. The J gene is TRBJ2-5, the V gene TRBV18; D unresolved. The germline V and J ends were trimmed by 1 base and 4 bases, with 4 bases remaining between them. The CDR3 covers 12 residues. Germline V gives CDR1 KGHSH, CDR2 LQKENI. The CDR3 DNA sequence: TGTGCCAGCTCACCACGGGGAGAGACCCAGTACTTC. Translated, it gives CASSPRGETQYF. Based on the CDR3 plus reference TRBV18 and TRBJ2-5, the full variable domain is NAGVMQNPRHLVRRRGQEARLRCSPMKGHSHVYWYRQLPEEGLKFMVYLQKENIIDESGMPKERFSAEFPKEGPSILRIQQVVRGDSAAYFCASSPRGETQYFGPGTRLLVL.

The rearrangement joins TRBV7-2 to TRBJ2-1; the D call may be TRBD1 or TRBD2 (6 bases each). The germline V gene has CDR1 SGHTA and CDR2 FQGNSA. The CDR3 loop spans 14 amino acids. Trimming left V 5 bases short and J 7 bases short, with 15 bases between. This chain's CDR3 is CASSPLGGRNEQFF. DNA of the CDR3: TGTGCCAGCAGCCCCTTGGGGGGCAGGAATGAGCAGTTCTTC.

The gene calls are TRBV19 and TRBJ2-1; D is unclear. This CDR3 contains 13 residues. The V end lost 7 bases, the J end lost 5 bases, and 12 bases lay between the germline ends. CDR1 LNHDA and CDR2 SQIVND come from the germline V gene (reference sequence). DNA of the CDR3: TGTGCCAGTAATGAGGTTTTCGACAATGAGCAGTTCTTC. This codes for CASNEVFDNEQFF.

This clonotype was found once. V gene TRBV12-3 or TRBV12-4 combines with J gene TRBJ2-3, with a tentative D call TRBD2 (6 bases). V shed 2 bases and J shed 2 bases, with 11 bases lying between them. The CDR3 loop spans 15 amino acids. CDR3 in DNA: TGTGCCAGCAGTTTAAAGGGGACTGACACAGATACGCAGTATTTT. The encoded protein is CASSLKGTDTDTQYF.

The chain combines TRBV4-3 with TRBJ2-3, with TRBD2 identical over 11 bases. J gave up 0 bases and V 4 bases, and 9 bases lay outside the gene matches. This CDR3 has 18 residues. CDR1 and CDR2 from the germline V gene are LGHNA and YSLEER. CDR3 amino acids: CASSLQRRLAGSTDTQYF. The CDR3 DNA reads TGCGCCAGCAGCCTCCAGAGGAGACTAGCGGGAAGCACAGATACGCAGTATTTT.

The chain combines TRBV9 with TRBJ1-1; D unresolved. The germline V and J ends were trimmed by 0 bases and 1 base, with 7 bases remaining between them. There are 14 residues in the CDR3. In germline, CDR1 is SGDLS, CDR2 YYNGEE. CDR3 region: CASSVGGKNTEAFF. CDR3 DNA: TGTGCCAGCAGCGTAGGGGGTAAGAACACTGAAGCTTTCTTT.

This clonotype was picked up a small number of times. The gene calls are TRBV29-1 and TRBJ2-6; D unclear. V was clipped by 4 bases and J by 0 bases, with 19 bases between them. This CDR3 is 18 amino acids long. The V gene's germline CDR1 is SQVTM and CDR2 ANQGSEA. Here the CDR3 DNA reads TGCAGCGTTGGGTCTGTAGCTCCATCTGGCTCTGGGGCCAACGTCCTGACTTTC. This encodes CSVGSVAPSGSGANVLTF.

A remark on this clonotype: This may come from a read error, since a much larger clone is one base off. The CDR3 loop is CASRQQETQYF. CDR3 coding DNA: TGTGCCAGCAGACAACAAGAGACCCAGTACTTC. The chain joins TRBV7-2 to TRBJ2-5; the D is unclear. Germline V gives CDR1 SGHTA, CDR2 FQGNSA. V was clipped by 6 bases and J by 2 bases, with 4 bases between them. The CDR3 consists of 11 residues.

This clonotype was recorded a few times. The CDR3 DNA reads as TGCAGTGCTAGACCCCAGGGCTTTAGCGGGCGTGTGTACGAGCAGTACTTC. It translates to CSARPQGFSGRVYEQYF. This chain joins TRBV20-1 and TRBJ2-7; 7 bases map to TRBD2. The V gene end was trimmed by 2 bases and the J gene end by 4 bases; junction bases not matched to a gene: 17. The CDR3 is 17 amino acids. CDR1 is DFQATT and CDR2 is SNEGSKA in the germline V gene (reference sequence).